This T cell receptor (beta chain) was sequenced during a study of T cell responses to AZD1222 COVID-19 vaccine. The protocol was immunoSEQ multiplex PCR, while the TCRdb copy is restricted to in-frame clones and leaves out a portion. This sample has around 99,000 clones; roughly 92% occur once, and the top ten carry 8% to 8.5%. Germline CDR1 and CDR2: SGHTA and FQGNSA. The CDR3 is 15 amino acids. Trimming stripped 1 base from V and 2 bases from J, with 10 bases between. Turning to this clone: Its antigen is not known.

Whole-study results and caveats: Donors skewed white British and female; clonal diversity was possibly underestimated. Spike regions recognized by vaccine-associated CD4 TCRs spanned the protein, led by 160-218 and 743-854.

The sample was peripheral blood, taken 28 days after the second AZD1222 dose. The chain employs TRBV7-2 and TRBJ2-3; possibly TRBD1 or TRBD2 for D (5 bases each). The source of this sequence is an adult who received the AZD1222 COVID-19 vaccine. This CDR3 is CASSLGGSYTDTQYF. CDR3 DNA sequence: TGTGCCAGCAGCTTAGGGGGGTCTTACACAGATACGCAGTATTTT.